This T cell receptor beta chain was recovered during a study of cytomegalovirus exposure and HLA in healthy donors. About the research overall: The same platform was used for the 120 validation repertoires and the 500 to 700 first-cohort repertoires, a later analysis reported.

Assay used: immunoSEQ multiplex PCR; TCRdb lists only in-frame clones, some missing. Of more than 250,000 clones listed, roughly 90% were seen once; the top ten hold 1.2%. Trimming took off 4 bases at V and 5 bases at J, with 6 bases between the two ends. The CDR3 runs 11 residues. CDR1 SGHAT and CDR2 FQNNGV come from the germline V gene. In this sample, this clone turned up a few times. Its antigen is not known. General study results and limits: Reported results showed that the classifier diagnosed cytomegalovirus status with high specificity and sensitivity. Some public TCRs appeared in many individuals, while most sequences were rare. There were some 150 TCR beta chains listed as cytomegalovirus-associated.

This TCR was sampled from a woman aged 25-40 years in good health and CMV-seropositive. The genes are TRBV11-2 and TRBJ2-7; no clear D. Sequencing was done on a sample of PBMCs. CDR3 sequence: CASSSWDEQYF. CDR3 nucleotide sequence: TGTGCCAGCAGCTCCTGGGACGAGCAGTACTTC.